The 26 T cell receptor beta chains in this list originate from one sample, sequenced in a study of identical twins. TCRdb re-called the 5' RACE reads through MiXCR, storing one row per CDR3 protein. This table holds approximately 530,000 distinct CDR3 sequences, 20% to 25% found once. Another study also made use of these data, one on yellow fever vaccine responses in identical twins.

What was sequenced was CD4+ T cells sorted from blood. These receptors all come from a woman aged 18-29 years in good health.

The J gene is TRBJ2-7, the V gene TRBV5-1; 7 nucleotides match TRBD1. The V gene end was trimmed by 4 bases and the J gene end by 2 bases; junction bases not matched to a gene: 9. This CDR3 has 15 residues. Germline CDR1 is SGHRS and CDR2 is YFSETQ. Written as DNA, the CDR3 is TGCGCCAGCAGCCAGGGGGACGTCGGCCCCTACGAGCAGTACTTC. Protein product: CASSQGDVGPYEQYF.

This clonotype was found a few times. The chain is built from TRBV27 and TRBJ2-7; D is undetermined. Germline values: CDR1 MNHEY, CDR2 SMNVEV (reference sequence). The ends were cut back, 2 bases at V and 2 bases at J, with 7 bases in the middle. This CDR3 region has 13 residues. The CDR3 DNA is TGTGCCAGCAGTTTAGGTCCTACCTACGAGCAGTACGTC. It yields the protein CASSLGPTYEQYV.

This clonotype has a handful of counts. The chain combines TRBV10-3 with TRBJ1-6; tentative D call: TRBD1 (6 bases). The germline gives CDR1 ENHRY, CDR2 SYGVKD. V was cut by 6 bases and J by 5 bases, with 14 bases left in between. The CDR3 is made up of 15 amino acids. CDR3 sequence (DNA): TGTGCCATCAGCCCGACAGGTGTGGATAATTCACCCCTCCACTTT. Translated, it gives CAISPTGVDNSPLHF.

This clonotype was found a few times. This sequence joins TRBV3-1 and TRBJ2-6; weak D call: TRBD1 (5 bases). Germline assignment: CDR1 LGHDT and CDR2 YNNKEL (reference sequence). The CDR3 is made up of 16 amino acids. Trimming pared 5 bases from V and 2 bases from J, leaving 13 bases between. As DNA, the CDR3 is TGTGCCAGCAGCTCCTTAGGGGCACCTGGGGCCAACGTCCTGACTTTC. Protein product: CASSSLGAPGANVLTF.

This clonotype was seen a handful of times. This chain connects TRBV12-3 or TRBV12-4 to TRBJ1-6, with 7 bases identical to TRBD1. With V trimmed by 4 bases and J by 9 bases, 6 bases remained unmatched. This CDR3 has 14 residues. The CDR3 coding sequence is TGTGCCAGCAGTTCTGACAGGGAGTTTTCACCCCTCCACTTT. Protein: CASSSDREFSPLHF.

The chain recombines TRBV19 with TRBJ2-2; D call uncertain. Germline CDR1 and CDR2: LNHDA and SQIVND (reference sequence). This CDR3 is built from 14 residues. The V gene lost 6 bases and the J gene lost 0 bases, with 8 bases spanning the gap. The CDR3, as DNA: TGTGCCAGTAGGGTGGGGACGAACACCGGGGAGCTGTTTTTT. Translation gives CASRVGTNTGELFF. Full variable domain (missing parts from reference TRBV19 and TRBJ2-2): DGGITQSPKYLFRKEGQNVTLSCEQNLNHDAMYWYRQDPGQGLRLIYYSQIVNDFQKGDIAEGYSVSREKKESFPLTVTSAQKNPTAFYLCASRVGTNTGELFFGEGSRLTVL.

This chain uses TRBV6-5 with TRBJ1-1; unclear D gene. The CDR3 contains 14 residues. V was trimmed by 2 bases and J by 1 base, leaving 8 bases between them. Germline V CDR1 and CDR2: MNHEY, SVGAGI. This chain's CDR3 is CASSYGWENTEAFF. In DNA, the CDR3 is TGTGCCAGCAGTTACGGCTGGGAGAACACTGAAGCTTTCTTT.

V usage is TRBV28 and J usage is TRBJ2-5; 9 nucleotides line up with TRBD2. From germline, CDR1 is MDHEN and CDR2 SYDVKM. Trimming removed 6 bases from V and 4 bases from J; junction bases left unmatched: 9. The CDR3 extends over 15 amino acids. Written as DNA, the CDR3 is TGTGCCAGCAGCCTTATGTTGCGGGAGGGAGAGACCCAGTACTTC. Its translation: CASSLMLREGETQYF. The variable domain in full, completed from reference TRBV28 and TRBJ2-5, reads DVKVTQSSRYLVKRTGEKVFLECVQDMDHENMFWYRQDPGLGLRLIYFSYDVKMKEKGDIPEGYSVSREKKERFSLILESASTNQTSMYLCASSLMLREGETQYFGPGTRLLVL.

The CDR3 region is CASSSPLVGQDTQYF. As DNA, the CDR3 is TGTGCCAGCAGTTCCCCTCTTGTCGGGCAAGATACGCAGTATTTT. V gene TRBV27 combines with J gene TRBJ2-3; no reliable D call. Deletions cut 4 bases from V and 5 bases from J, with 16 bases between. The CDR3 extends over 15 amino acids. Germline CDR1 is MNHEY and CDR2 is SMNVEV (reference sequence).

This clonotype was counted a few times. The chain couples TRBV12-3 or TRBV12-4 to TRBJ2-1; 12 bases map to TRBD2. The junction had 8 bases not matched to a gene; V was cut back by 3 bases and J by 2 bases. The CDR3 is 18 amino acids. The CDR3 region has the DNA TGTGCCAGCAGTTTGGGGAGACTAGCGGGGGATACCTACAATGAGCAGTTCTTC. This gives the protein CASSLGRLAGDTYNEQFF.

The chain links TRBV6-5 to TRBJ2-4; TRBD1 is a possible D gene (5 bases). V dropped 0 bases and J dropped 0 bases, with 9 bases sitting between them. The CDR3 spans 16 residues. In germline, CDR1 is MNHEY, CDR2 SVGAGI. CDR3 sequence: CASSYSQALAKNIQYF. In DNA, the CDR3 is TGTGCCAGCAGTTACTCACAGGCCCTAGCCAAAAACATTCAGTACTTC.

This rearrangement joins TRBV2 to TRBJ2-7; 7 positions match TRBD1. With 4 bases clipped from V and 2 bases from J, the junction kept 5 bases outside the gene matches. CDR3 size: 14 residues. Germline V gives CDR1 SNHLY, CDR2 FYNNEI. CDR3 DNA sequence: TGTGCCAGCAGTGGACAGGGTCCTACCTACGAGCAGTACTTC. This gives the protein CASSGQGPTYEQYF.

The chain has TRBV29-1 and TRBJ2-1, with D perhaps TRBD1 (6 bases). Germline CDR1 reads SQVTM; CDR2 reads ANQGSEA. The CDR3 loop spans 13 amino acids. The V and J ends lost 7 bases and 5 bases respectively, with 15 bases between them. The CDR3 is CSAAGEPHNEQFF. The DNA of the CDR3 is TGCAGCGCCGCAGGGGAACCCCACAATGAGCAGTTCTTC.

This clonotype has more than one count but fewer than ten. V is TRBV12-3 or TRBV12-4 and J is TRBJ2-2; D is unresolved. The CDR3 length is 14 residues. The V end lost 3 bases, the J end lost 4 bases, and 9 bases lay between the germline ends. The CDR3 coding sequence is TGTGCCAGCAGTTTTAGGAGCCGCACCGGGGAGCTGTTTTTT. As protein: CASSFRSRTGELFF.

J is TRBJ2-1 and V is TRBV7-3, with 9 positions matching TRBD2. Germline trimming cut 4 bases from V and 3 bases from J; bases unmatched to any gene: 7. Germline V gene lookup returns CDR1 SGHTA and CDR2 FQGTGA. The CDR3 spans 16 residues. The CDR3 nucleotides read TGTGCCAGCAGCTCATTTGCGGGAGGGGTCTACAATGAGCAGTTCTTC. This codes for CASSSFAGGVYNEQFF. Based on the CDR3 plus reference TRBV7-3 and TRBJ2-1, the full variable domain is GAGVSQTPSNKVTEKGKYVELRCDPISGHTALYWYRQSLGQGPEFLIYFQGTGAADDSGLPNDRFFAVRPEGSVSTLKIQRTERGDSAVYLCASSSFAGGVYNEQFFGPGTRLTVL.

CDR3 coding DNA: TGTGCCAGCTCACCACCTAGCGGCAAAGAGACCCAGTACTTC. Protein: CASSPPSGKETQYF. The chain combines TRBV18 with TRBJ2-5; possible D gene TRBD2, 6 bases. The CDR3 is 14 amino acids. V was cut by 0 bases and J by 3 bases, with 8 bases left in between. Germline CDR1 is KGHSH and CDR2 is LQKENI.

This clonotype has just a few counts. The genes are TRBV7-2 and TRBJ2-1, with a weak D call TRBD2 (5 bases). The germline CDR1 and CDR2 sequences are SGHTA and FQGNSA. The CDR3 totals 12 residues. Trimming removed 1 base at V and 14 bases at J, with 12 bases between. The CDR3 DNA reads TGTGCCAGCAGCTTAGGGCTAGCCAAGGAGTTCTTC. Protein product: CASSLGLAKEFF.

The chain couples TRBV24-1 to TRBJ2-6; no clear D gene. The germline V and J ends were trimmed by 6 bases and 0 bases, with 11 bases remaining between them. The germline CDR1 and CDR2 sequences are KGHDR and SFDVKD. This CDR3 contains 16 residues. CDR3 sequence: CATSRPEGSGANVLTF. CDR3 nucleotides: TGTGCCACCAGTAGGCCCGAAGGCTCTGGGGCCAACGTCCTGACTTTC.

This chain joins TRBV20-1 and TRBJ1-5; D is perhaps TRBD1 (6 bases). V was clipped by 2 bases and J by 6 bases, with 8 bases between them. CDR1 is DFQATT and CDR2 is SNEGSKA in the germline V gene (reference sequence). The CDR3 totals 12 residues. Written as DNA, the CDR3 is TGCAGTGCTAGAACAGGGCTTCAGCCCCAGCATTTT. As protein: CSARTGLQPQHF.

This clonotype was seen a handful of times. The chain recombines TRBV6-1 with TRBJ1-5, with 10 bases that match TRBD1. The V and J ends lost 3 bases and 7 bases, in that order; junction bases with no gene match: 3. CDR1 is MNHNS and CDR2 is SASEGT in the germline V gene. This CDR3 is built from 14 residues. The CDR3, as DNA: TGTGCCAGCAGTGACGGGACAGGGGTCCAGCCCCAGCATTTT. Translating it yields CASSDGTGVQPQHF.

This chain connects TRBV7-3 to TRBJ1-4, with D possibly matching TRBD1 (6 bases). Germline assignment: CDR1 SGHTA and CDR2 FQGTGA. The CDR3 loop spans 15 amino acids. Trimming left V 4 bases short and J 8 bases short, with 17 bases between. Here the CDR3 reads CASSSSGHPGEKLFF. The CDR3 nucleotides read TGTGCCAGCAGCTCATCGGGACACCCGGGGGAAAAACTGTTTTTT. The full variable domain, completed using reference TRBV7-3 and TRBJ1-4, is GAGVSQTPSNKVTEKGKYVELRCDPISGHTALYWYRQSLGQGPEFLIYFQGTGAADDSGLPNDRFFAVRPEGSVSTLKIQRTERGDSAVYLCASSSSGHPGEKLFFGSGTQLSVL.

This clonotype was detected a few times. The chain uses TRBV12-3 or TRBV12-4 and TRBJ2-5, with unresolved D. The CDR3 contains 15 residues. Trimming stripped 5 bases from V and 1 base from J, with 14 bases between. The CDR3 DNA reads TGTGCCAGCAGTCTTGCCGGCCGGCTCCAAGAGACCCAGTACTTC. Translating gives CASSLAGRLQETQYF.

This clonotype appeared a few times. This rearrangement joins TRBV24-1 to TRBJ2-7; 8 bases agree with TRBD1. Germline CDR1 is KGHDR and CDR2 is SFDVKD. Trimming at V came to 5 bases and at J to 4 bases, leaving 3 bases not matched to a gene. The CDR3 totals 13 residues. The CDR3 region is CATSAGGGYEQYF. Here the CDR3 DNA reads TGTGCCACCAGTGCAGGGGGCGGGTACGAGCAGTACTTC.

This clonotype has a handful of counts. The chain is built from TRBV20-1 and TRBJ2-6; TRBD1 matches 8 bases. With 2 bases clipped from V and 6 bases from J, the junction kept 3 bases outside the gene matches. Germline V gene lookup returns CDR1 DFQATT and CDR2 SNEGSKA (reference sequence). The CDR3 has 14 amino acids. This CDR3 is CSARPQGAANVLTF. In nucleotides, the CDR3 is TGCAGTGCTAGACCCCAGGGGGCGGCCAACGTCCTGACTTTC.

Turning to this clonotype: A much bigger clone sits one base away, suggesting this may be a read error. The J gene is TRBJ2-3, the V gene TRBV7-9, with 7 nucleotides matching TRBD2. Germline CDR1 and CDR2: SEHNR and FQNEAQ (reference sequence). The CDR3 totals 15 residues. V trimming: 0 bases; J trimming: 2 bases; junction bases outside the gene matches: 2. The CDR3: CASSLAGGITDTQYF. The DNA of the CDR3 is TGTGCCAGCAGCTTAGCCGGGGGGATCACAGATACGCAGTATTTT.

The table lists this clonotype with a few counts. The V call is TRBV5-6, the J call TRBJ2-7, with 8 positions matching TRBD2. Germline V gene lookup returns CDR1 SGHDT and CDR2 YYEEEE. CDR3 length: 17 amino acids. The J segment lost 2 bases and the V segment lost 0 bases, leaving 10 bases of the junction unmatched. CDR3: CASSLVSTSGRTYEQYF. CDR3 in DNA: TGTGCCAGCAGCTTGGTCTCCACTAGCGGCCGTACCTACGAGCAGTACTTC.